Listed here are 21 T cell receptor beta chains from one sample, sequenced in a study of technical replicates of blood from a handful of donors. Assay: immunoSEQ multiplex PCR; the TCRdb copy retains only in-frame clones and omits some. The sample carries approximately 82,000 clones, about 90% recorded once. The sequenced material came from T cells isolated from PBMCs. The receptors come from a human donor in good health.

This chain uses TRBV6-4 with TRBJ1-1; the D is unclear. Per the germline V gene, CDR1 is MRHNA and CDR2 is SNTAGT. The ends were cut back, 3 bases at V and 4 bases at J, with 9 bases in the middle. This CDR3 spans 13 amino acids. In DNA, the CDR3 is TGTGCCAGCAGTGAGGTGCGGGGCACTGAAGCTTTCTTT. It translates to CASSEVRGTEAFF.

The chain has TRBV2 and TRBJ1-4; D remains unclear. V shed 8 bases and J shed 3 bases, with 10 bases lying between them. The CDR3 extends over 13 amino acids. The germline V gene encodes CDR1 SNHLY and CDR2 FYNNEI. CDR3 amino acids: CASAGRANEKLFF. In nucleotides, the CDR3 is TGTGCCAGCGCGGGGAGAGCTAATGAAAAACTGTTTTTT.

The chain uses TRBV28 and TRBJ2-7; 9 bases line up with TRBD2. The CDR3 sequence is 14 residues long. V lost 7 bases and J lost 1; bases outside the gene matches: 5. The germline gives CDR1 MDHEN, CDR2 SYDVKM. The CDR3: CASTSAGGSYEQYF. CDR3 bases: TGTGCCAGCACATCAGCGGGAGGATCCTACGAGCAGTACTTC.

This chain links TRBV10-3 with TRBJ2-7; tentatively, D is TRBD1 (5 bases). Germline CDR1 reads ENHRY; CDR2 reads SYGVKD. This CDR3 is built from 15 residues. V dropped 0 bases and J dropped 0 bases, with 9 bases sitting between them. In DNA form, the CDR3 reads TGTGCCATCAGTGAGTCGAAGGGGCTCTCCTACGAGCAGTACTTC. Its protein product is CAISESKGLSYEQYF.

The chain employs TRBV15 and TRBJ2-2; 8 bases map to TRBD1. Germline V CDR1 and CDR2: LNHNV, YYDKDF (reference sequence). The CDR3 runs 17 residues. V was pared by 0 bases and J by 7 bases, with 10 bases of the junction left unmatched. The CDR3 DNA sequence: TGTGCCACCAGCAGAGACTTCCAGGGGGCTCAAATCGGGGAGCTGTTTTTT. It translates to CATSRDFQGAQIGELFF.

The CDR3 DNA follows: TGTGCCAGCAGTGAAGGTCGTCACACTGAAGCTTTCTTT. It specifies CASSEGRHTEAFF. This rearrangement joins TRBV6-1 to TRBJ1-1, with unresolved D. The germline gives CDR1 MNHNS, CDR2 SASEGT. The CDR3 loop spans 13 amino acids. V was cut by 1 base and J by 3 bases, with 6 bases left in between.

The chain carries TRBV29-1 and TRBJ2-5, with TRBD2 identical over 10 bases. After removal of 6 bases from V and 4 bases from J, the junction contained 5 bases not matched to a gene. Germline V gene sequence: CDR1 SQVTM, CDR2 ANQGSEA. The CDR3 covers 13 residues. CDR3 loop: CSVRAGGGETQYF. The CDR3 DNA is TGCAGCGTCCGAGCGGGAGGGGGAGAGACCCAGTACTTC.

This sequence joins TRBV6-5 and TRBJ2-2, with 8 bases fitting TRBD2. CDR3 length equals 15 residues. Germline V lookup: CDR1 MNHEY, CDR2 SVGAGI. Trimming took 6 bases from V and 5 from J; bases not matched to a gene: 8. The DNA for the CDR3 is TGTGCCAGCAGACTTACCGGGACTAGGACCGGGGAGCTGTTTTTT. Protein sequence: CASRLTGTRTGELFF.

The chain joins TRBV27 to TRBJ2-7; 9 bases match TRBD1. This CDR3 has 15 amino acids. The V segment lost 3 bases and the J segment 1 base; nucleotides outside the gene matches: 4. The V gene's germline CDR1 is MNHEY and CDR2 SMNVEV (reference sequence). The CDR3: CASSLGTGPSYEQYF. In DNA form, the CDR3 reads TGTGCCAGCAGTTTGGGGACAGGGCCTTCCTACGAGCAGTACTTC.

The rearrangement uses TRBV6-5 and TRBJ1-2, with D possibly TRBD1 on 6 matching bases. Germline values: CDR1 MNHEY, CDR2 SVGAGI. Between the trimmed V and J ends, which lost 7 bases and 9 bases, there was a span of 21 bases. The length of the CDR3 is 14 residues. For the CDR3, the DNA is TGTGCCAGCATGAGGTTCGGGACACAGGCTAGCTACACCTTC. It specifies CASMRFGTQASYTF.

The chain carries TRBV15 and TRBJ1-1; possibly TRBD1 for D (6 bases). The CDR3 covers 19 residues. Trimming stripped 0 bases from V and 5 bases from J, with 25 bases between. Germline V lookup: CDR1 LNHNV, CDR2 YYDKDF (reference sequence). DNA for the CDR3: TGTGCCACCAGCAGAGATGCCGCCGGGGGGGGGCGACGGCTAACTGAAGCTTTCTTT. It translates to CATSRDAAGGGRRLTEAFF.

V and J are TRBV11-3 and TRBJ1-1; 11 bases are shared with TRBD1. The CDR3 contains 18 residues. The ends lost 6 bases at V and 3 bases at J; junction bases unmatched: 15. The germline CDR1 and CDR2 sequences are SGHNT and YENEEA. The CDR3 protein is CASSSYHPPGQGDTEAFF. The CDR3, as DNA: TGTGCCAGCAGTTCCTACCACCCCCCGGGACAGGGGGACACTGAAGCTTTCTTT.

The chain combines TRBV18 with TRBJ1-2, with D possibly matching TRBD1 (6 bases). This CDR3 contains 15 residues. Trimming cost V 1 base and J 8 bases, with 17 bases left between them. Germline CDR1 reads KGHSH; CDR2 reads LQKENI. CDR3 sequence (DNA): TGTGCCAGCTCACCACGGAGACAGGACCTTTGGGGCTACACCTTC. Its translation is CASSPRRQDLWGYTF.

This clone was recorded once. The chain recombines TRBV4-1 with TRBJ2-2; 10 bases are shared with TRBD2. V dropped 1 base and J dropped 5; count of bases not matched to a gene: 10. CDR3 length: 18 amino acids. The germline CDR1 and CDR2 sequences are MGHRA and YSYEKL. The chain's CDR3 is CASSQVIPSGSGTGELFF. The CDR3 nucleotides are TGCGCCAGCAGCCAAGTAATTCCTAGCGGGAGTGGAACCGGGGAGCTGTTTTTT.

The CDR3 sequence is CARVSGSSREQFF. For the CDR3, the DNA is TGTGCCCGCGTCAGCGGGAGCTCTAGGGAGCAGTTCTTC. This sequence joins TRBV2 and TRBJ2-1, with TRBD2 identical over 8 bases. The trim removed 11 bases at V and 10 bases at J, leaving 13 bases unmatched. Germline CDR1 is SNHLY and CDR2 is FYNNEI. The CDR3 is 13 amino acids.

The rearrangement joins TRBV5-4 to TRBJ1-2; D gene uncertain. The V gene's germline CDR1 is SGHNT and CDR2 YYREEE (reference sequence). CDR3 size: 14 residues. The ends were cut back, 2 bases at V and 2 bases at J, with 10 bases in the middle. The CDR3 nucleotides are TGTGCCAGCAGCTTACCCACAGAGAACTATGGCTACACCTTC. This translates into CASSLPTENYGYTF.

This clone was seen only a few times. This CDR3 reads CASSPGQGPYQPQHF. As DNA, the CDR3 is TGTGCCAGCAGCCCAGGACAGGGTCCCTATCAGCCCCAGCATTTT. The chain is built from TRBV7-2 and TRBJ1-5; TRBD1 agrees at 8 bases. The length of the CDR3 is 15 residues. V trimming: 5 bases; J trimming: 5 bases; junction bases outside the gene matches: 8. Germline-derived CDR1 and CDR2 are SGHTA and FQGNSA.

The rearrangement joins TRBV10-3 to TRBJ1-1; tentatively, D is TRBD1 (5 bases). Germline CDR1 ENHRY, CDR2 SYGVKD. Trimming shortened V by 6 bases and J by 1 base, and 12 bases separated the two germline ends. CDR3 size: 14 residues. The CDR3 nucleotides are TGTGCCATCAGCAGGGATGGCTCGAACACTGAAGCTTTCTTT. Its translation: CAISRDGSNTEAFF.

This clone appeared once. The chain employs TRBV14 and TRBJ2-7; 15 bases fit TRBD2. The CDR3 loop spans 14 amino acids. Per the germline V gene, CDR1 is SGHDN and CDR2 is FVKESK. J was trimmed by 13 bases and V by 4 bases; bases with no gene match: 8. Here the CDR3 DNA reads TGTGCCAGCAGCCGGACTAGCGGGAGGGAGGGCTCTTACTTC. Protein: CASSRTSGREGSYF.

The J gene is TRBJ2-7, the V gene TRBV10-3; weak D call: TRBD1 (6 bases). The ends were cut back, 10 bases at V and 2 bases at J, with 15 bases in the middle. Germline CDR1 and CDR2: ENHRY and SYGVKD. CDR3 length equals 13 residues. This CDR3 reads CATGAGVTYEQYF. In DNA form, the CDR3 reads TGTGCCACCGGGGCAGGGGTAACCTACGAGCAGTACTTC.

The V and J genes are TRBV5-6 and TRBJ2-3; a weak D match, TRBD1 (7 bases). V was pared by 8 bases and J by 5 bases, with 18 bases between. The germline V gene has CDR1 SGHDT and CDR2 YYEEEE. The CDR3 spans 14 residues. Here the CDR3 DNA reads TGTGCCAGTTCGGAGGGGGCAGACCGAGATACGCAGTATTTT. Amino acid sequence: CASSEGADRDTQYF. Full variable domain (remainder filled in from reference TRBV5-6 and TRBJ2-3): DAGVTQSPTHLIKTRGQQVTLRCSPKSGHDTVSWYQQALGQGPQFIFQYYEEEERQRGNFPDRFSGHQFPNYSSELNVNALLLGDSALYLCASSEGADRDTQYFGPGTRLTVL.